This T cell receptor (beta chain) was recovered during a study of cytomegalovirus exposure and HLA in healthy donors. General observations from the study: In vitro, three CMV-associated chains proved specific for CMV antigens.

The PCR had 60 Vbeta and 13 Jbeta primers. Some clones are missing from TCRdb's copy, which holds only in-frame ones; the method was immunoSEQ multiplex PCR. This table has 150,000 to 160,000 clones, about four fifths appearing once. Remarks on this clone: Its antigen is currently unknown.

The length of the CDR3 is 13 residues. The V gene end was trimmed by 4 bases and the J gene end by 4 bases; junction bases not matched to a gene: 0. Germline V gene data show CDR1 as SGHAT and CDR2 as FQNNGV. The sequence was collected from a man between 18 and 29 years old in good health and CMV-seronegative. The chain couples TRBV11-2 to TRBJ2-2; 7 bases line up with TRBD1. Sequenced: PBMCs. The CDR3 sequence: CASSYRGTGELFF. For the CDR3, the DNA is TGTGCCAGCAGCTACAGGGGCACCGGGGAGCTGTTTTTT.